This T cell receptor beta chain was identified during a study of T cells in Graves' hyperthyroidism and ophthalmopathy (dated by TCRdb to 2018 to 2020). In terms of the full investigation: Peripheral blood was sampled at the time of initial diagnosis, prior to any treatment. Whether ophthalmopathy could be predicted prospectively was tested in an independent validation cohort made up of under 20 hyperthyroidism patients plus 17 patients who later progressed to ophthalmopathy. A discovery cohort of about 95 patients, approximately 45 with Graves' ophthalmopathy and approximately 60 with stable Graves' hyperthyroidism, was used to find distinguishing TCR V-J signatures. TCR Vbeta CDR3 sequencing of 130 to 150 peripheral blood samples (over 40 ophthalmopathy, 75 or so hyperthyroidism and roughly 17 progressor patients) is reported in the paper. After sampling, hyperthyroidism patients received methimazole starting at 30 mg daily, and ophthalmopathy patients received high-dose intravenous methylprednisolone. For training and testing, the 100 or so patients in the discovery cohort were randomly divided in a 7:3 ratio. The study also compared thyroid tissue and blood T-cell repertoires from five or six Graves' hyperthyroidism patients.

Amplification of TCR beta CDR3 regions was carried out from RNA transcripts. The TCR CDR3 was subjected to a first round of RT-PCR using the HTBI primer set and the Qiagen OneStep RT-PCR kit. A second multiplex PCR round built the libraries, followed by size selection and purification. Libraries were sequenced paired-end with 100 bp reads on an Illumina HiSeq2000. Per the original workflow: SOAPnuke was used to process the raw data, with reads discarded if the reads contained adapters or uncalled bases, had a mean Phred below 15, or lacked an exact constant-primer or identifier match. High-quality paired reads were merged with COPE v1.2.5, and unique nucleotide sequences were defined as clonotypes. Clonotypes were aligned to IMGT TRBV, TRBD and TRBJ reference segments using MiTCR v1.1. The analysis was restricted to V-J combinations with a frequency above 0.0001, which together covered 99.2% of the repertoires. A TCS score was defined as the ratio of F50 (clonal expansion) to E x V (chaos), with BLOSUM62-based TCRdist applied between CDR3 peptides within each V-J. Welch's t-statistics and random forest reduced fewer than 600 V-J features to under 15, which were used in a naive Bayes classifier (R e1071). TCRdb itself trimmed the public reads at Q25 with fastp, ran MiXCR and retained productive beta chains. For every CDR3 protein sequence, its rows merge into one entry that carries the most common genes and DNA. The V and J calls come from TCRdb's annotation, not from the publication. Across this sample there are around 300,000 distinct CDR3 sequences, with 14% seen only once. 20% to 25% of the sample is taken by the ten largest.

Stable Graves' hyperthyroidism was defined as the absence of progression to ophthalmopathy over 18 months of follow-up. Hyperthyroidism patients were newly diagnosed, with disease duration under 2 months, and aged 18 to 65 years. The study excluded patients with uncontrolled infections, other autoimmune diseases, pregnancy or lactation. Clinical symptoms, serum thyroxine and TRAb, thyroid ultrasound, and orbital computed tomography formed the basis for the diagnoses. PBMCs were separated from roughly 9.6 ml of fresh peripheral blood using Ficoll-Paque density gradient centrifugation. Total RNA was extracted using Trizol reagent, and RNA quality was assessed on an Agilent 2100 Bioanalyzer. This clonotype was detected ten times or more. Its antigen target is currently unknown. No base quality information exists; no much larger clone differs at one position. The CDR3 has 14 amino acids, counting the end cysteine and phenylalanine. Here the CDR3 DNA is all that survives: 42 bases in frame from base 1. The germline V gene (reference sequence) gives CDR1 as SEHNR and CDR2 as FQNEAQ. V lost 5 bases and J lost 8 bases; the stretch between them is 18 bases long.

General findings and caveats noted by the study authors: Most expanded thyroid clonotypes (frequency above 0.001) were also detected in blood, a finding suggesting that blood repertoires may reflect thyroid immune responses. Sample size was not statistically predetermined, and investigators were not blinded to group allocation. In validation, progression to ophthalmopathy was predicted by the model with around 70% sensitivity and 72% to 85% specificity, a median of approximately 6.5 months before onset. A 13 V-J signature model separated ophthalmopathy from stable hyperthyroidism, with approximately 86% sensitivity and 81% to 83% specificity in cross-validation and 80%/75% in testing.

The chain couples TRBV7-9 to TRBJ1-2; a tentative D call is TRBD1 (6 bases match). Material: blood. The sequence was collected from a woman in her twenties or thirties with Graves' hyperthyroidism. The CDR3 reads as follows: CASSAPTGHRGYTF. The nucleotide sequence reads as follows: TGTGCCAGCAGCGCGCCAACAGGGCATAGGGGCTACACCTTC.